What follows is one TCR beta chain and its context. Its antigen is still unknown. Some clones are missing from TCRdb's copy, which holds only in-frame ones; the method was immunoSEQ multiplex PCR. The repertoire has about 7,700 clones, roughly 79% of them found once; the top ten carry under 30%. These data come from a study of STAT3 mutations in large granular lymphocyte leukemia. Study outcomes and limitations: All newly emerging clones after therapy were STAT3 wild type. Every T-LGLL patient had at least one immunodominant TCRbeta clonotype. Differing intervals and regimens complicate linking therapy response to clone burden.

The material sequenced was peripheral blood mononuclear cells. The receptor's source is a woman in her thirties or forties with T-cell large granular lymphocyte leukemia. Some clones in this sample may be carry-over from other donors' samples.

CDR3 residues: CASPVGGYEQYF. Here the CDR3 DNA reads TGTGCCAGTCCCGTTGGGGGATACGAGCAGTACTTC. The chain joins TRBV18 to TRBJ2-7, with D possibly being TRBD1 or TRBD2 (5 bases each). The V end was cut by 9 bases, the J end by 4 bases, with 13 bases between. The CDR3 runs to 12 residues. Germline V gives CDR1 KGHSH, CDR2 LQKENI.